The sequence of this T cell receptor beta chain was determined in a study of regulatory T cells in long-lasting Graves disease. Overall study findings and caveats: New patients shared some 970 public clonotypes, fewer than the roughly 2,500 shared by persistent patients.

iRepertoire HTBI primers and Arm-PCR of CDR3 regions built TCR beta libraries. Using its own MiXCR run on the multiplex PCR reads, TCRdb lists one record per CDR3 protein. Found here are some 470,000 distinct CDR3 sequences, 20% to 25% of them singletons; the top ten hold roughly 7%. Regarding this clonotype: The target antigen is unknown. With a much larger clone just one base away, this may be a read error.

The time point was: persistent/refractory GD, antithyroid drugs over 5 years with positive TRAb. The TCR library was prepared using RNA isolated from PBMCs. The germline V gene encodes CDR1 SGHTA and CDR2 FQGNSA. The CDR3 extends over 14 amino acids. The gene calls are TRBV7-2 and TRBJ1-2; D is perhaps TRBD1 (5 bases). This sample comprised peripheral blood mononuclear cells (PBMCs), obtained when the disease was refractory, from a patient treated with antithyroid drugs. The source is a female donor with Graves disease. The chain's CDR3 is CAIGGRPTLYGNTF. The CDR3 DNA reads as TGTGCCATCGGGGGAAGGCCTACCCTGTATGGCAACACCTTC.